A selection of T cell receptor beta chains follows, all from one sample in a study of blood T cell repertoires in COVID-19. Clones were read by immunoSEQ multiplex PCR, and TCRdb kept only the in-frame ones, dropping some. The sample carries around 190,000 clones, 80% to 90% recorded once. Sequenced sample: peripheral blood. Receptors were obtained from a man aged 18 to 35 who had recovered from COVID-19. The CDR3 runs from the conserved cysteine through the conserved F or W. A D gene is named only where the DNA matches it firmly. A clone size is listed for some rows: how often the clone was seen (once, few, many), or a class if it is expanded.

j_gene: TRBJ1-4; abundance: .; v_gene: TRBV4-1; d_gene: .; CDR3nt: TGCGCCAGCAGCCAAGATGGGGGGGGCGGGGAAAAACTGTTTTTT; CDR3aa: CASSQDGGGGEKLFF
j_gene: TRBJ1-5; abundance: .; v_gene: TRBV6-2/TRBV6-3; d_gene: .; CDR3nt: TGTGCCAGCAGTTTGGTGGGCAGCGCGGGAAGCAATCAGCCCCAGCATTTT; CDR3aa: CASSLVGSAGSNQPQHF
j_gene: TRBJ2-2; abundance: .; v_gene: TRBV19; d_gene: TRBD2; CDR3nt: TGTGCCAGTAGTATTGGATGGAGCGGGAGTCCGAACACCGGGGAGCTGTTTTTT; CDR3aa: CASSIGWSGSPNTGELFF
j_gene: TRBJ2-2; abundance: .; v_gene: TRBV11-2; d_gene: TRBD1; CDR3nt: TGTGCCAGCAGCCGCCGGTCCGGACAGGGTTACACCGGGGAGCTGTTTTTT; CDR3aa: CASSRRSGQGYTGELFF
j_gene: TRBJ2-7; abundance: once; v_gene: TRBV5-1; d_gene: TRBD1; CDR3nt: TGCGCCAGCAGCGCGGCGGGGACAGGGGCCTACGAGCAGTACTTC; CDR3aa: CASSAAGTGAYEQYF
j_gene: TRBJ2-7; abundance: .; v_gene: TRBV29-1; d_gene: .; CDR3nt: TGCAGCGTCTCGACAGGATTTTCCTACGAGCAGTACTTC; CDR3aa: CSVSTGFSYEQYF
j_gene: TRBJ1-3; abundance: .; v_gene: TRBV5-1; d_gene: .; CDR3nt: TGCGCCAGCAGCCCAGGGGTCTCTGGAAACACCATATATTTT; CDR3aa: CASSPGVSGNTIYF
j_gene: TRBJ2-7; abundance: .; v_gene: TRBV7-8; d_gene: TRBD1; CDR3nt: TGTGCCAGCAGCCCATCCGGGACAGGGTCGTCCGAGCAGTACTTC; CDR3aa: CASSPSGTGSSEQYF
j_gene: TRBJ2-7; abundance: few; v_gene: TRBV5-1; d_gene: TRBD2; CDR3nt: TGCGCCAGCAGCTTGGAGCCCCCTGGGACTAGCGGGAGTCATTACGAGCAGTACTTC; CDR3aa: CASSLEPPGTSGSHYEQYF
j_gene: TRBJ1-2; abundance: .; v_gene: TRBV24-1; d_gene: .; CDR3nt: TGTGCCACCAGTGACACCCGGCAGGGAGGCCACTATGGCTACACCTTC; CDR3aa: CATSDTRQGGHYGYTF
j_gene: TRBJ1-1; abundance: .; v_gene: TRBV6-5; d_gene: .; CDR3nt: TGTGCCCTTACCCTCCGGGGAAGGAACACTGAAGCTTTCTTT; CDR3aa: CALTLRGRNTEAFF
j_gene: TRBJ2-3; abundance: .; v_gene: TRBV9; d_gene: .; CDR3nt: TGTGCCAGCAGCGTAGGTCTAGCAGCAGATACGCAGTATTTT; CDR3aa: CASSVGLAADTQYF
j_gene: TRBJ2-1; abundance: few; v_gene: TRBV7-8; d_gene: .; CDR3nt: TGTGCCAGCAGCTTAGGGGGGGAACCCTACAATGAGCAGTTCTTC; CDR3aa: CASSLGGEPYNEQFF
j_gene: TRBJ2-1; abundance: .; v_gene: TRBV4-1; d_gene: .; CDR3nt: TGCGCCAGCAGCCTTGGGAGTGCTTACTACAATGAGCAGTTCTTC; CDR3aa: CASSLGSAYYNEQFF
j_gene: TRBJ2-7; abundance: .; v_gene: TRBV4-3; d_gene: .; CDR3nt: TGCGCCAGCAGCCAGATGGGCCCCGACGACGAGCAGTACTTC; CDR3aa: CASSQMGPDDEQYF
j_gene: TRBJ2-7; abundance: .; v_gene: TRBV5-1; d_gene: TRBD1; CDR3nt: TGCGCCAGCAAAGGACAGGGAGGCGAGCAGTACTTC; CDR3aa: CASKGQGGEQYF
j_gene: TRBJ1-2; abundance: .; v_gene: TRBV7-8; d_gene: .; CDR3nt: TGTGCCAGCAGTCCTCGCGAGGGCCCAGGCTACACCTTC; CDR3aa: CASSPREGPGYTF
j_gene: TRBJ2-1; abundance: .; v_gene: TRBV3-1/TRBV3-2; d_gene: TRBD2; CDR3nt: TGTGCCAGCAGCCAAGGTAGCGGGAGTACTGAGCAGTTCTTC; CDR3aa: CASSQGSGSTEQFF
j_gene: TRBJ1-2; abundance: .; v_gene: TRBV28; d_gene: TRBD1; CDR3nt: TGTGCCAGCAGTTTTCCCGGGACAGGAAATAACTATGGCTACACCTTC; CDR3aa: CASSFPGTGNNYGYTF
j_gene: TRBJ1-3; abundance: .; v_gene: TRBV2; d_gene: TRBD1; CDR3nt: TGTGCCAGCAGTGACCGGACAGGGGGAAACACCATATATTTT; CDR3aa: CASSDRTGGNTIYF
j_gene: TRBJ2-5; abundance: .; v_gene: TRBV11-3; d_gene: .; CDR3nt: TGTGCCAGCAGCAACCCCGGGCAGGGAATAGAGACCCAGTACTTC; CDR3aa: CASSNPGQGIETQYF
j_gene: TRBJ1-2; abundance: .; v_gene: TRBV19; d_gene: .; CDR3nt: TGTGCCAGTAGTATAGAAGGGGTTCGCGGCTACACCTTC; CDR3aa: CASSIEGVRGYTF
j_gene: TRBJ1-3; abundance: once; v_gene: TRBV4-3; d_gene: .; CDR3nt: TGCGCCAGCAGCCAAGATCCTGCAACCGGGGACACCATATATTTT; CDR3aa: CASSQDPATGDTIYF
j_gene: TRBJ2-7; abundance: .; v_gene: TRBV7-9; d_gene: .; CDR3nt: TGTGCCAGCACCCTCTCTGGGGGGAACGAGCAGTACTTC; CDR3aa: CASTLSGGNEQYF
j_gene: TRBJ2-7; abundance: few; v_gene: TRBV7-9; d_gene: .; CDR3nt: TGTGCCAGCAGCTTAGAGATTTCTAGTAACGAGCAGTACTTC; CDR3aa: CASSLEISSNEQYF
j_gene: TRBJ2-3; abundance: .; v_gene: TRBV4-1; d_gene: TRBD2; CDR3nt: TGCGCCAGCAGCCCCTATGGAGCGGGAGGACGCACAGATACGCAGTATTTT; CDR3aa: CASSPYGAGGRTDTQYF